This is a list of T cell receptor beta chains from one sample in a study of CD8 T cells in ankylosing spondylitis. One entry per CDR3 protein results from TCRdb running MiXCR on the 5' RACE reads. The sample holds 450,000 to 550,000 distinct CDR3 sequences, about 5.2% seen once. The sample taken for sequencing was blood, either unsorted or a sorted T cell fraction (not recorded which). All receptors derive from a male donor with ankylosing spondylitis. Both conserved end residues are part of each CDR3. D genes are given only for firm matches. Rows may omit the clone size; those that give it use once, few, many or a size class.

V,D,size,J,DNA,CDR3
TRBV19,.,.,TRBJ2-7,TGTGCCAGTAGTATCCGGGGGCCAGGAGAGCAGTACTTC,CASSIRGPGEQYF
TRBV20-1,TRBD1,many,TRBJ2-7,TGCAGTGCCCAAACCGGGACAGGGGGCCACGAGCAGTACTTC,CSAQTGTGGHEQYF
TRBV28,.,.,TRBJ2-1,TGTGCCAGCAGTTTATTAGGGCGAGGTAGTATGAATGAGCAGTTCTTC,CASSLLGRGSMNEQFF
TRBV6-1,.,many,TRBJ2-1,TGTGCCAGCAGTAACAATGAGCAGTTCTTC,CASSNNEQFF
TRBV7-2,.,many,TRBJ2-7,TGTGCCAGCAGCTTAGCCCCCTCCTCGGCCGGTGAGCAGTACTTC,CASSLAPSSAGEQYF
TRBV5-6,TRBD1,many,TRBJ1-1,TGTGCCAGCAGCTACGCGGACAGGGGAGTTGAAGCTTTCTTT,CASSYADRGVEAFF
TRBV5-1,.,many,TRBJ2-7,TGCGCCAGCAGCTTGTCGAACTACGAGCAGTACTTC,CASSLSNYEQYF
TRBV20-1,TRBD2,many,TRBJ2-7,TGCAGTGCTGGCCCCGGGACTAGTTCCTACGAGCAGTACTTC,CSAGPGTSSYEQYF
TRBV10-3,.,many,TRBJ2-2,TGTGCCATCAGTGAGGGGACATCATCGGGCACCGGGGAGCTGTTTTTT,CAISEGTSSGTGELFF
TRBV6-1,.,many,TRBJ1-4,TGTGCCAGCAGTACCCCCCTGGCAGGGGATAATGAAAAACTGTTTTTT,CASSTPLAGDNEKLFF
TRBV6-2/TRBV6-3,.,many,TRBJ1-5,TGTGCCAGCAGTTACCCGGACGGGTATAGCAATCAGCCCCAGCATTTT,CASSYPDGYSNQPQHF
TRBV4-3,.,.,TRBJ2-4,TGCGCCAGCAGCCAAGATAATGAAAACATTCAGTACTTC,CASSQDNENIQYF
TRBV2,TRBD1,many,TRBJ1-5,TGTGCCAGCAGTCCCGGACAGGGGTTAGGTCAGCCCCAGCATTTT,CASSPGQGLGQPQHF
TRBV10-3,.,many,TRBJ1-5,TGTGCCATCAGTGAGTCAGGGGAGAGCAATCAGCCCCAGCATTTT,CAISESGESNQPQHF
TRBV11-2,TRBD2,.,TRBJ2-3,TGTGCCAGCAGCTTAGAGTACGTAGCGGGAGCGACAACGCAGTATTTT,CASSLEYVAGATTQYF
TRBV20-1,TRBD2,many,TRBJ2-3,TGCAGTGCGGGGACTAGCGGGGGTCCGGATACGCAGTATTTT,CSAGTSGGPDTQYF
TRBV24-1,.,many,TRBJ2-1,TGTGCCACCAGTTCCTCGGGACTGTCCTACAATGAGCAGTTCTTC,CATSSSGLSYNEQFF
TRBV5-1,.,many,TRBJ2-7,TGCGCCAGCAGCTTGGTTTCCGGTTACGAGCAGTACTTC,CASSLVSGYEQYF
TRBV2,.,many,TRBJ2-7,TGTGCCAGCAGTGAAGGGATGACTACGCCCTACGAGCAGTACTTC,CASSEGMTTPYEQYF
TRBV7-8,TRBD2,many,TRBJ2-5,TGTGCCAGCAGCGGGACTAGCGGGCAAGAGACCCAGTACTTC,CASSGTSGQETQYF
TRBV5-1,TRBD1,many,TRBJ1-3,TGCGCCAGCAAGAGGGACAGGGCCGCTGGAAACACCATATATTTT,CASKRDRAAGNTIYF
TRBV5-1,.,many,TRBJ2-7,TGCGCCAGCAGCTTGGTGGACCAGGGTGACGAGCAGTACTTC,CASSLVDQGDEQYF
TRBV5-1,.,many,TRBJ1-1,TGCGCCAGCAGCTTGCAAGCTTCTAGGGGGGCGGCAGCTTTCTTT,CASSLQASRGAAAFF
TRBV5-1,.,.,TRBJ1-4,TGCGCCAGCAGCATGGACCCAACAGATGAAAAACTGTTTTTT,CASSMDPTDEKLFF
TRBV20-1,.,many,TRBJ1-2,TGCAGTGCTACGGGCCTTAACTATGGCTACACCTTC,CSATGLNYGYTF
TRBV6-2/TRBV6-3,.,many,TRBJ2-5,TGTGCCAGCAGTCGACGGTCCCAAGAGACCCAGTACTTC,CASSRRSQETQYF
TRBV12-3/TRBV12-4,.,many,TRBJ2-1,TGTGCCAGCAGTCAAACTAGTCTGCAGTTCTTC,CASSQTSLQFF
TRBV20-1,.,many,TRBJ1-2,TGCAGTGCTGCTCGGGGTAACTATGGCTACACCTTC,CSAARGNYGYTF